The 21 T cell receptor beta chains listed next were all sequenced from one sample in a study of blood T cells in healthy people across ages. Through a sample-barcoded 5' primer and a J-beta primer mix, a second PCR was run for roughly 6 to 11 cycles. TCRdb re-called the 5' RACE reads through MiXCR, storing one row per CDR3 protein. This sample has about 690,000 distinct CDR3 sequences, with around 43% found just once. Input material: blood. The receptors originated from a man of 80 years or more in good health.

There are a few counts of this clonotype. This chain connects TRBV24-1 to TRBJ1-2; tentative D call: TRBD1 (5 bases). The length of the CDR3 is 14 residues. V gave up 3 bases and J gave up 4 bases, with 11 bases separating them. CDR1 is KGHDR, CDR2 SFDVKD, per germline. CDR3 coding DNA: TGTGCCACCAGTGATAGGGACGGAATCTATGGCTACACCTTC. It specifies CATSDRDGIYGYTF.

As concerns this clonotype: It may be a read error: a sequence one base away is much more abundant. The chain uses TRBV9 and TRBJ2-5; 11 bases match TRBD1. Matching the DNA end better, TRBJ2-7 makes the J call doubtful. Germline V gives CDR1 SGDLS, CDR2 YYNGEE. The length of the CDR3 is 17 residues. CDR3 sequence reads: CAGSRGTGGSKGYEQYF. CDR3 DNA sequence: TGTGCCGGCAGTCGCGGGACAGGGGGTTCTAAGGGGTACGAGCAGTACTTC.

This clonotype was counted between two and nine times. The chain links TRBV11-2 to TRBJ1-2; 7 nucleotides align to TRBD1. Germline V CDR1 and CDR2: SGHAT, FQNNGV. CDR3 length: 15 amino acids. The V gene end was trimmed by 0 bases and the J gene end by 3 bases; junction bases not matched to a gene: 4. CDR3 nucleotide sequence: TGTGCCAGCAGCTTAGAACAGGGGCGACACTATGGCTACACCTTC. Protein product: CASSLEQGRHYGYTF.

This chain uses TRBV7-9 with TRBJ2-1; no reliable D call. The ends were cut back, 2 bases at V and 11 bases at J, with 22 bases in the middle. Germline V gives CDR1 SEHNR, CDR2 FQNEAQ (reference sequence). This CDR3 is 16 amino acids long. Here the CDR3 reads CASSLSGRRNGNKQFF. CDR3 bases: TGTGCCAGCAGCTTATCCGGACGCCGGAATGGGAATAAGCAGTTCTTC.

This rearrangement joins TRBV18 to TRBJ1-2; the match to TRBD1 covers 8 bases. The CDR3 runs 15 residues. Germline CDR1 KGHSH, CDR2 LQKENI. The J segment lost 7 bases and the V segment lost 3 bases, leaving 10 bases of the junction unmatched. CDR3 sequence reads: CASSPRTGKEVGYTF. In nucleotides, the CDR3 is TGTGCCAGCTCACCCCGGACAGGGAAGGAGGTTGGCTACACCTTC.

This clonotype came up a few times. V gene TRBV5-1 combines with J gene TRBJ2-7; D could derive from TRBD1 or TRBD2 (5 bases each). Deletions cut 3 bases from V and 3 bases from J, with 31 bases between. CDR1 and CDR2 (germline): SGHRS, YFSETQ. The CDR3 is made up of 20 amino acids. This CDR3 reads CASSSRPDGSIGGAVYEQYF. CDR3 nucleotide sequence: TGCGCCAGCAGCTCCCGCCCGGACGGATCAATTGGGGGAGCGGTCTACGAGCAGTACTTC. The entire variable domain, with the rest obtained from reference TRBV5-1 and TRBJ2-7, is as follows: KAGVTQTPRYLIKTRGQQVTLSCSPISGHRSVSWYQQTPGQGLQFLFEYFSETQRNKGNFPGRFSGRQFSNSRSEMNVSTLELGDSALYLCASSSRPDGSIGGAVYEQYFGPGTRLTVT.

This chain connects TRBV5-6 to TRBJ2-3; 8 bases are shared with TRBD1. Germline trimming cut 1 base from V and 3 bases from J; bases unmatched to any gene: 4. CDR3 length equals 15 residues. CDR1 and CDR2 from the germline V gene are SGHDT and YYEEEE. DNA for the CDR3: TGTGCCAGCAGCTTGTGGACAGGGTTTACAGATACGCAGTATTTT. This encodes CASSLWTGFTDTQYF. The full variable domain, rest sourced from reference TRBV5-6 and TRBJ2-3, is DAGVTQSPTHLIKTRGQQVTLRCSPKSGHDTVSWYQQALGQGPQFIFQYYEEEERQRGNFPDRFSGHQFPNYSSELNVNALLLGDSALYLCASSLWTGFTDTQYFGPGTRLTVL.

In regard to this clonotype: Since a much larger clone is just one base distant, this may be a read error. The chain employs TRBV29-1 and TRBJ2-3; 10 bases are shared with TRBD2. The length of the CDR3 is 14 residues. Germline V gene data show CDR1 as SQVTM and CDR2 as ANQGSEA. The J segment lost 0 bases and the V segment lost 7 bases, leaving 4 bases of the junction unmatched. CDR3 loop: CSAETSGSTDTQYF. CDR3 coding DNA: TGCAGCGCTGAGACTAGCGGGAGCACAGATACGCAGTATTTT.

CDR3 sequence (DNA): TGTGCCAGCAGCCAAGACAGGGGGCGAACTGAAGCTTTCTTT. Protein: CASSQDRGRTEAFF. This chain joins TRBV14 and TRBJ1-1, with 8 bases identical to TRBD1. The ends lost 0 bases at V and 5 bases at J; junction bases unmatched: 2. CDR1 and CDR2 from the germline V gene are SGHDN and FVKESK. CDR3 length: 14 residues.

The chain carries TRBV14 and TRBJ2-7; no reliable D call. Germline-derived CDR1 and CDR2 are SGHDN and FVKESK. The V end lost 0 bases, the J end lost 1 base, and 10 bases lay between the germline ends. The CDR3 covers 15 residues. CDR3 DNA: TGTGCCAGCAGCCAAGATTATCAGGCGTCCTACGAGCAGTACTTC. Translating gives CASSQDYQASYEQYF.

A few counts support this clonotype. This chain uses TRBV6-5 with TRBJ2-7, with a weak D call TRBD2 (6 bases). The germline V gene encodes CDR1 MNHEY and CDR2 SVGAGI. This CDR3 region has 15 residues. With 2 bases removed from V and 5 bases from J, the gap between germline ends came to 16 bases. The CDR3 region is CASSYTSRGNHEQYF. In DNA, the CDR3 is TGTGCCAGCAGTTACACGAGTCGGGGGAACCACGAGCAGTACTTC.

This clonotype has more than one count but fewer than ten. The chain carries TRBV11-3 and TRBJ2-1; TRBD2 aligns across 15 bases. Germline lookup yields CDR1 SGHNT and CDR2 YENEEA. V was clipped by 5 bases and J by 8 bases; unmatched bases: 10. The CDR3 contains 17 residues. The CDR3 region has the DNA TGTGCCAGCAGCCATAGGCGGGGACTAGCGGGAGGCGATGAGCAGTTCTTC. Translating gives CASSHRRGLAGGDEQFF.

The rearrangement joins TRBV20-1 to TRBJ2-4; 8 nucleotides line up with TRBD1. TRBJ2-7 explains the end of the DNA better; the J call may be wrong. Germline lookup yields CDR1 DFQATT and CDR2 SNEGSKA (reference sequence). The CDR3 is 14 amino acids. The CDR3 sequence is CSARSGGLLIEQYF. Written as DNA, the CDR3 is TGCAGTGCTAGGTCAGGGGGCCTGCTCATCGAGCAGTACTTC.

This clonotype has more than one count but fewer than ten. The chain uses TRBV7-2 and TRBJ2-2, with D possibly matching TRBD2 (6 bases). This CDR3 has 14 amino acids. Trimming stripped 5 bases from V and 6 bases from J, with 13 bases between. The germline gives CDR1 SGHTA, CDR2 FQGNSA. The CDR3 reads CASSLYGDSGELFF. The DNA of the CDR3 is TGTGCCAGCAGCCTTTACGGGGACTCCGGGGAGCTGTTTTTT.

DNA of the CDR3: TGCAGTGCCCGTTCCAATTTAGGGAATTCACCCCTCCACTTT. Its translation: CSARSNLGNSPLHF. The V call is TRBV20-1, the J call TRBJ1-6, with no clear D. Trimming took 6 bases from V and 7 from J, leaving 16 bases between them. Germline V CDR1 and CDR2: DFQATT, SNEGSKA (reference sequence). The CDR3 is 14 residues long.

A single count supports this clonotype. The chain links TRBV7-2 to TRBJ1-4; tentative D call: TRBD1 (5 bases). The CDR3 extends over 16 amino acids. The germline CDR1 and CDR2 sequences are SGHTA and FQGNSA. Trimming removed 4 bases at V and 4 bases at J, with 16 bases between. The CDR3 region is CASSSSGRSLNEKLFF. In DNA form, the CDR3 reads TGTGCCAGCAGCTCCTCAGGGCGATCCCTTAATGAAAAACTGTTTTTT.

This rearrangement joins TRBV2 to TRBJ1-1; D remains unclear. The CDR3 has 16 residues. From germline, CDR1 is SNHLY and CDR2 FYNNEI. Trimming took 0 bases from V and 0 from J, leaving 11 bases between them. The CDR3 region is CASSEADGKMNTEAFF. In DNA, the CDR3 is TGTGCCAGCAGTGAAGCGGACGGAAAAATGAACACTGAAGCTTTCTTT.

CDR3 DNA: TGTGCCAGCAGCTTTTTCCTAACCGGGACTAGCGGGACCAATGAGCAGTTCTTC. It yields the protein CASSFFLTGTSGTNEQFF. This chain connects TRBV11-2 to TRBJ2-1; 13 nucleotides match TRBD2. Germline loops: CDR1 SGHAT, CDR2 FQNNGV. This CDR3 comprises 18 residues. With 3 bases clipped from V and 6 bases from J, the junction kept 11 bases outside the gene matches. The whole variable domain, remainder taken from reference TRBV11-2 and TRBJ2-1, is EAGVAQSPRYKIIEKRQSVAFWCNPISGHATLYWYQQILGQGPKLLIQFQNNGVVDDSQLPKDRFSAERLKGVDSTLKIQPAKLEDSAVYLCASSFFLTGTSGTNEQFFGPGTRLTVL.

The J gene is TRBJ2-5, the V gene TRBV27, with TRBD1 matching 9 bases. V was pared by 4 bases and J by 5 bases, with 8 bases of the junction left unmatched. The CDR3 runs 15 residues. CDR1 is MNHEY, CDR2 SMNVEV, per germline (reference sequence). CDR3 residues: CASSYTGQGSETQYF. DNA for the CDR3: TGTGCCAGCAGTTATACAGGACAGGGGTCGGAGACCCAGTACTTC.

This clonotype has more than one count but fewer than ten. This chain connects TRBV20-1 to TRBJ2-5; D is unclear. This CDR3 is built from 12 residues. V dropped 3 bases and J dropped 2 bases, with 7 bases sitting between them. The germline V gene encodes CDR1 DFQATT and CDR2 SNEGSKA (reference sequence). CDR3 in DNA: TGCAGTGCTAGGGTCGGACAAGAGACCCAGTACTTC. It is translated as CSARVGQETQYF.

Only a few counts were recorded for this clonotype. This chain joins TRBV7-2 and TRBJ1-3; D call uncertain. Germline CDR1 reads SGHTA; CDR2 reads FQGNSA. The CDR3 length is 15 residues. V lost 5 bases and J 0 bases, leaving 11 bases between the germline ends. The CDR3 bases are TGTGCCAGCAGCCCGGGCGGGAGCTCTGGAAACACCATATATTTT. Amino acid sequence: CASSPGGSSGNTIYF.